This T cell receptor beta chain was recovered during a study of blood T cell repertoires in COVID-19. In the study's own analysis: Amplification of reference gene primers provided the estimated nucleated cell counts. Assay: immunoSEQ multiplex PCR; the TCRdb copy retains only in-frame clones and omits some. V and J calls and clone size follow that table, whereas D and trimming were derived from the DNA. Among 95,000 to 120,000 clones listed, about two thirds were seen once. Trimming cost V 5 bases and J 6 bases, with 10 bases left between them. The CDR3 sequence is 12 residues long. Germline loops: CDR1 LGHDT, CDR2 YNNKEL (reference sequence).

Sequenced: peripheral blood. This chain links TRBV3-1 (or the pseudogene TRBV3-2) with TRBJ1-2; the D is unclear. The receptor's source is a woman aged 40 to 50 with acute or convalescent COVID-19. The CDR3 here is CASSAGENGYTF. The CDR3 DNA follows: TGTGCCAGCAGCGCCGGAGAGAATGGCTACACCTTC.